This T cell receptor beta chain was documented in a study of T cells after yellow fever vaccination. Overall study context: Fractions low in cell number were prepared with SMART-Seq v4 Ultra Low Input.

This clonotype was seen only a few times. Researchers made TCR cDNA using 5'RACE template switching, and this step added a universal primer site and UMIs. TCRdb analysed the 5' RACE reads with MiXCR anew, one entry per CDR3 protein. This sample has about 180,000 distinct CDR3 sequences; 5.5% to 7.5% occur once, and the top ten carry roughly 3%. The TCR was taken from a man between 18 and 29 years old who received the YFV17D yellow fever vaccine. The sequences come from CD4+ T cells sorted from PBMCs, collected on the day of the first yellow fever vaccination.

The CDR3 region is CASSTRTSSYNEQFF. Written as DNA, the CDR3 is TGTGCCAGCAGCACCCGGACTAGCTCCTACAATGAGCAGTTCTTC. The J gene is TRBJ2-1, the V gene TRBV9, with TRBD2 matching 7 bases. Germline-derived CDR1 and CDR2 are SGDLS and YYNGEE. Trimming cost V 4 bases and J 0 bases; bases outside gene matches: 4. This CDR3 has 15 amino acids.